This entry features one T cell receptor beta chain sequence. Genomic DNA templated the TCR beta VDJ and CDR3 profiling. MiXCR, applied by TCRdb to the reads, yields one record per CDR3 protein. The sample includes over 100,000 distinct CDR3 sequences, 40% to 45% of them seen just once. Germline V gene data show CDR1 as KGHSH and CDR2 as LQKENI. The CDR3 has 14 amino acids. Trimming removed 8 bases from V and 5 bases from J; junction bases left unmatched: 6. This sample is drawn from a study of CD8+CD57+ T cells in acquired aplastic anemia. The TCR comes from a human donor in good health, serving as a control. V usage is TRBV18 and J usage is TRBJ1-5; 10 bases agree with TRBD1. The sequencing sample was made of sorted CD4+, CD8+, or CD8+CD57+ T cells (not recorded which) from PBMCs. The CDR3 spells CASLGGTGDQPQHF. CDR3 coding DNA: TGTGCCAGCCTCGGGGGGACAGGGGATCAGCCCCAGCATTTT.